This T cell receptor beta chain appears in the sequencing data of a study of T cells in Graves' hyperthyroidism and ophthalmopathy. On the basis of clinical symptoms, serum thyroxine and TRAb, thyroid ultrasound and orbital computed tomography, diagnoses were made. The CDR3 is made up of 15 amino acids. Per germline, CDR1 SGHDN and CDR2 FVKESK. V lost 0 bases and J lost 2, with 10 bases in between. Authors of the study amplified TCR beta CDR3 regions from RNA transcripts. HTBI primers were the set used in a first-round RT-PCR of the TCR CDR3. TCRdb ran MiXCR on the multiplex PCR reads and lists one entry per CDR3 protein. The profile shows about 590,000 distinct CDR3 sequences, 14% of them singletons.

Sequencing was carried out using blood. The receptor was isolated from a woman aged 18-29 years with Graves' ophthalmopathy. The chain has TRBV14 and TRBJ1-1; D is unclear. The CDR3 is CASSQDYGTNTEAFF. The CDR3 DNA is TGTGCCAGCAGCCAAGATTACGGCACCAACACTGAAGCTTTCTTT.